These T cell receptor beta chains were read from a single sample in a study of T-cell reconstitution after alpha-beta-depleted transplantation in children. TCRdb processed the PCR reads anew with MiXCR; each CDR3 protein has one entry. This table holds about 610,000 distinct CDR3 sequences, 10% found once. This specimen was PBMCs from the stem cell graft donor, taken from the stem cell graft. The receptors originated from a human donor who donated a stem cell graft to a child with acute myeloid leukemia. The CDR3 runs from the conserved cysteine through the conserved F or W. A D gene is named only where the DNA matches it firmly. Size values are once, few and many counts, or a class for expanded clones, and some rows have none.

TRBD1,TRBJ1-1,TRBV20-1,-,TGCAGTGCACCCCGGGGGACAGTGGTCACTGAAGCTTTCTTT,CSAPRGTVVTEAFF
TRBD1,TRBJ2-5,TRBV15,-,TGTGCCACCAGCAGAGAGGGACAGGCTCAAGAGACCCAGTACTTC,CATSREGQAQETQYF
TRBD2,TRBJ2-1,TRBV9,many,TGTGCCAGCAGGTGGGTAGCGGGAGATGAGCAGTTCTTC,CASRWVAGDEQFF
-,TRBJ2-5,TRBV20-1,many,TGCAGTGCTAGCGGGAGTGAGACCCAGTACTTC,CSASGSETQYF
TRBD2,TRBJ2-1,TRBV9,many,TGTGCCAGCAGCGTAGCGACTAGCGGTATAGAGGAGCAGTTCTTC,CASSVATSGIEEQFF
TRBD2,TRBJ2-1,TRBV20-1,-,TGCAGTGCTAGAGATCCTAGCGGGAGGAACAATGAGCAGTTCTTC,CSARDPSGRNNEQFF
-,TRBJ2-5,TRBV7-9,many,TGTGCCAGCAGCTCCCTAGAAGCGACCCAGTACTTC,CASSSLEATQYF
-,TRBJ2-7,TRBV7-6,-,TGTGCCAGCAGCCCCTCGATAGGGAGCGAGCAGTACTTC,CASSPSIGSEQYF
TRBD2,TRBJ2-1,TRBV6-1,-,TGTGCCAGCAGCCTCACCCTGCGGCTAGCGGGAGGCGATGAGCAGTTCTTC,CASSLTLRLAGGDEQFF
-,TRBJ2-1,TRBV20-1,-,TGCAGTGCTTTTAGCGGAGGCCCCCCCTACAATGAGCAGTTCTTC,CSAFSGGPPYNEQFF
TRBD1,TRBJ2-3,TRBV7-2,-,TGTGCCAGCAGCTTAAGGACAGGGGGCGATACGCAGTATTTT,CASSLRTGGDTQYF
-,TRBJ2-1,TRBV29-1,few,TGCAGCGTCGTAGCGGCGACTGAGCAGTTCTTC,CSVVAATEQFF
TRBD1,TRBJ2-3,TRBV20-1,few,TGCAGTGCTATACTTCAGGGGGACCACACAGATACGCAGTATTTT,CSAILQGDHTDTQYF
-,TRBJ2-1,TRBV6-2/TRBV6-3,few,TGTGCCAGCAGTTACGTTAGTGAGCAGTTCTTC,CASSYVSEQFF
-,TRBJ1-2,TRBV12-3/TRBV12-4,few,TGTGCCAGCAGGCTTACGGGACAACCTGATGGCTACACCTTC,CASRLTGQPDGYTF
TRBD1,TRBJ1-2,TRBV7-2,-,TGTGCCAGCAGCCATGGACAGGGGGACTATGGCTACACCTTC,CASSHGQGDYGYTF
-,TRBJ2-1,TRBV12-3/TRBV12-4,many,TGTGCCAGCAGCCGGGCCTCGGGGCCGAAGCAGTTCTTC,CASSRASGPKQFF
-,TRBJ1-4,TRBV4-3,few,TGCGCCAGCAGCCAAGAGTGGGAGCATTGGTCTGAAAAACTGTTTTTT,CASSQEWEHWSEKLFF
-,TRBJ2-5,TRBV5-1,many,TGCGCCAGCAGCTTGGAAGGGGGGCGGCGTCCCCAAGAGACCCAGTACTTC,CASSLEGGRRPQETQYF
-,TRBJ2-7,TRBV6-2/TRBV6-3,few,TGTGCCAGCGGGCGCGGGGAATCCTACGAGCAGTACTTC,CASGRGESYEQYF
-,TRBJ2-1,TRBV20-1,few,TGCAGTGCTAGAACGAGCGAGACCGGCCCAGCGTACAATGAGCAGTTCTTC,CSARTSETGPAYNEQFF
-,TRBJ2-1,TRBV3-1,-,TGTGCCAGCAGCCAAGAATTGGCCCCCTCCAATGAGCAGTTCTTC,CASSQELAPSNEQFF
-,TRBJ2-1,TRBV5-1,few,TGCGCCAGCAGCTCGGACAGAACCTCCTACAATGAGCAGTTCTTC,CASSSDRTSYNEQFF
-,TRBJ2-7,TRBV15,-,TGTGCCACCAGCAGAGATTGGGGTGGCCTCGGGGAGCAGTACTTC,CATSRDWGGLGEQYF
TRBD2,TRBJ2-7,TRBV20-1,many,TGCAGTGCCCCTGGGCGGGAGGGCTCCGACGAGCAGTACTTC,CSAPGREGSDEQYF
-,TRBJ1-1,TRBV3-1,-,TGTGCCAGCAGCCAAGGGACCGCCGTTTTGGCTGAAGCTTTCTTT,CASSQGTAVLAEAFF
-,TRBJ1-5,TRBV2,-,TGTGCCAGCACGGATCTTAGCTCCAATCAGCCCCAGCATTTT,CASTDLSSNQPQHF
-,TRBJ1-1,TRBV11-1,many,TGTGCCAGCAGCGCCCATTGGGCAGGGGCTGAAGCTTTCTTT,CASSAHWAGAEAFF
-,TRBJ1-1,TRBV20-1,-,TGCAGTGCTAGAGATTACAGGAGGAACACTGAAGCTTTCTTT,CSARDYRRNTEAFF
-,TRBJ1-6,TRBV29-1,few,TGCAGCGTTGAGGGACTCCCGGGGGCACCCCTCCACTTT,CSVEGLPGAPLHF